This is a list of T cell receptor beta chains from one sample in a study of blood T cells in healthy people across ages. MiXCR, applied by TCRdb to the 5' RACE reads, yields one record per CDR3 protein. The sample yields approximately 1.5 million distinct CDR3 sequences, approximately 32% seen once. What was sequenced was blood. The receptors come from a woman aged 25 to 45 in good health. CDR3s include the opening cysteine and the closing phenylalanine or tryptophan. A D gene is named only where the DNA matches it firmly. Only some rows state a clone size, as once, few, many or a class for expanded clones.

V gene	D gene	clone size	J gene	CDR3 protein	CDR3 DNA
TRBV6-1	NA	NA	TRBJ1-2	CASSARWREGYTF	TGTGCCAGCAGTGCACGGTGGCGTGAAGGCTACACCTTC
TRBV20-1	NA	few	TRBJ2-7	CSARDQWIEQYF	TGCAGTGCTAGAGATCAATGGATCGAGCAGTACTTC
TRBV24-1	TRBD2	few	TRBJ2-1	CATSDPTPSGSSYNEQFF	TGTGCCACCAGTGATCCGACTCCTAGCGGGAGCTCCTACAATGAGCAGTTCTTC
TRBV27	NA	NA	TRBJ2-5	CASSPSQGRGETQYF	TGTGCCAGCAGTCCTTCGCAAGGGAGGGGGGAGACCCAGTACTTC
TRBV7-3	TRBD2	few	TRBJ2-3	CASSQHGLAGGPREADTQYF	TGTGCCAGCAGCCAACACGGACTAGCGGGGGGGCCGAGAGAGGCAGATACGCAGTATTTT
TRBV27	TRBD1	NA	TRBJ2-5	CASRLGQGAVETQYF	TGTGCCAGCAGGTTGGGACAGGGGGCGGTGGAGACCCAGTACTTC
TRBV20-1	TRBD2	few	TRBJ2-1	CSARRRGVYNEQFF	TGCAGTGCTAGGAGGCGGGGGGTCTACAATGAGCAGTTCTTC
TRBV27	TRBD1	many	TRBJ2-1	CASSSGQGPYNEQFF	TGTGCCAGCAGCTCGGGACAGGGACCCTACAATGAGCAGTTCTTC
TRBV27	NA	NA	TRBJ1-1	CASIANTEAFF	TGTGCCAGCATCGCGAACACTGAAGCTTTCTTT
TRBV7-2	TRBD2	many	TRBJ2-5	CASSKTSGTSWETQYF	TGTGCCAGCAGCAAAACCTCCGGGACTAGCTGGGAGACCCAGTACTTC
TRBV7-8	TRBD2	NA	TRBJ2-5	CTSSFSTSGSGETQYF	TGTACCAGCAGCTTCTCGACTAGCGGGAGCGGGGAGACCCAGTACTTC
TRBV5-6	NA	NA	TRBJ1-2	CASSLIAGNTNYGYTF	TGTGCCAGCAGCTTGATTGCAGGCAATACTAACTATGGCTACACCTTC